This TCR beta chain stems from a study of T cells after yellow fever vaccination. In making TCR cDNA, 5'RACE template switching added a universal primer site and UMIs to it. MiXCR, applied by TCRdb to the 5' RACE reads, yields one record per CDR3 protein. The data contain about 57,000 distinct CDR3 sequences, 6.5% to 8% of them seen just once; the ten biggest clones take up approximately 34%. Overall study findings and caveats: Clones from primary vaccination mostly reappeared after the booster (around 96% CD4, over 85% CD8). Weaker, the secondary response had a peak occurring faster, on day 5 versus 15.

This clonotype was detected many times. As yet, its antigen is unknown. The V gene lost 0 bases and the J gene lost 1 base, with 3 bases spanning the gap. CDR1 is LGHNA, CDR2 YNFKEQ, per germline. This CDR3 contains 13 residues. The clonotype comes from a man between 25 and 39 years old who received the YFV17D yellow fever vaccine. The V call is TRBV4-2, the J call TRBJ2-5; D is undetermined. The sample was CD8+ T cells sorted from PBMCs, taken 15 days after the yellow fever booster vaccination. The CDR3 DNA reads as TGTGCCAGCAGCCAAGAGGGCCAAGAGACCCAGTACTTC. Protein product: CASSQEGQETQYF.